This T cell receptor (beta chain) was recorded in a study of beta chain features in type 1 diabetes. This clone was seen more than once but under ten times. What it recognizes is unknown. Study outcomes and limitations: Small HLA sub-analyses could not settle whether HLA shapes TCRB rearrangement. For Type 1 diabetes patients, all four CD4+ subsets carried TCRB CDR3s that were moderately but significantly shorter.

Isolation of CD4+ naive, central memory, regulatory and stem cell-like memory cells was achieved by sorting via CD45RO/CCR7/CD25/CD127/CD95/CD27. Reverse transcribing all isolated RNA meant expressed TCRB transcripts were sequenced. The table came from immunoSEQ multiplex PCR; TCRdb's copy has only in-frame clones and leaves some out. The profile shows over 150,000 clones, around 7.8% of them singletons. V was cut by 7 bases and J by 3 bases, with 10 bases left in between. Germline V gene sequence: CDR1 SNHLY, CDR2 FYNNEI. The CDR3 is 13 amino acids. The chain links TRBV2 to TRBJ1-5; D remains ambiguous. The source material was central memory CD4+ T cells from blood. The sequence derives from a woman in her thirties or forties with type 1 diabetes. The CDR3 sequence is CASTGTINQPQHF. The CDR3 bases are TGTGCCAGCACGGGTACCATCAATCAGCCCCAGCATTTT.